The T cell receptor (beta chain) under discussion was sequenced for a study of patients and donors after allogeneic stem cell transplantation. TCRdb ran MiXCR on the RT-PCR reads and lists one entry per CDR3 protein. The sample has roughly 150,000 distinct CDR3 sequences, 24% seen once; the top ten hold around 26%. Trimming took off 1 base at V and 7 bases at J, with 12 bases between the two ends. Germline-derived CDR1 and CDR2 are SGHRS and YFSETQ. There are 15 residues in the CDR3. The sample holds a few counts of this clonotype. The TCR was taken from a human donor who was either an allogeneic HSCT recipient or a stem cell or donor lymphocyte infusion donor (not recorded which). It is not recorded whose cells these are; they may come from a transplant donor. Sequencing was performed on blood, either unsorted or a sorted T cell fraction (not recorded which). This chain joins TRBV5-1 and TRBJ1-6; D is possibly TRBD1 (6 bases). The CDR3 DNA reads TGCGCCAGCAGCTTGTCCACAGGGAACAATTCACCCCTCCACTTT. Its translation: CASSLSTGNNSPLHF.